The clone carrying this TCR beta chain was seen repeatedly, ten times or more. The sample belongs to a study of human T cells and chemical hapten exposure. Noted time point: pre-sensitization, week 0. The treatment: therapeutic diphenylcyclopropenone sensitization with weekly scalp DPC. TCRdb recomputed calls from the RACE reads with MiXCR, one row per CDR3 protein. The data hold 380,000 or so distinct CDR3 sequences, with approximately 5% observed a single time. The length of the CDR3 is 16 residues. Trimming pared 7 bases from V and 7 bases from J, leaving 23 bases between. Germline V gene lookup returns CDR1 MNHEY and CDR2 SVGEGT.

The sequence came from a woman between 18 and 29 years old with alopecia areata. Some clones in this sample may be carry-over from other donors' samples. The input for sequencing was whole blood, taken in connection with sensitization to the hapten diphenylcyclopropenone (DPC). V gene TRBV6-2 or TRBV6-3 combines with J gene TRBJ2-1; TRBD2 might be the D (5 bases). The DNA of the CDR3 is TGTGCCAGCACACCACCGGGATCAAAATCGGTTAATGAGCAGTTCTTC. As protein: CASTPPGSKSVNEQFF.